This T cell receptor beta chain emerged from a study of vaccination and CD4 T cells after COVID-19. Study-level background: Median time from COVID diagnosis to post-COVID sampling was over 95 days (35 to 161). The study collected post-vaccine samples a median 72 days after dose two, with a range of 14 to 241. Study findings and constraints: The median count of SARS-CoV-2-reactive clonotypes rose from approximately 21 to 40, not significantly. Median approximately 90% of reactive clones detected in convalescent patients emerged only post-vaccination.

The CDR3 has 15 amino acids. Germline trimming cut 3 bases from V and 5 bases from J; bases unmatched to any gene: 5. Germline values: CDR1 SGHTA, CDR2 FQGNSA. One entry per CDR3 protein, called by TCRdb with MiXCR from the PCR reads. The repertoire has 20,000 to 25,000 distinct CDR3 sequences, 50% to 60% of them found once; the top ten carry about 0.89%. To note about this clonotype: Its antigen is unidentified.

The specimen comprised CD4+ T cells from blood, sampled before SARS-CoV-2 vaccination. This rearrangement joins TRBV7-2 to TRBJ2-7; 12 bases are shared with TRBD1. The TCR sequence derives from a human donor who had recovered from COVID-19. In DNA, the CDR3 is TGTGCCAGCAGCTTCCGGGACAGGGGGCTTAACGAGCAGTACTTC. Its protein product is CASSFRDRGLNEQYF.